A selection of T cell receptor beta chains follows, all from one sample in a study of cytomegalovirus exposure and HLA in healthy donors. Repertoires were generated with immunoSEQ multiplex PCR, while TCRdb's copy carries only in-frame clones and drops some. Of roughly 190,000 clones in the sample, roughly 80% were seen once. Source material: PBMCs. Receptors originate from a man aged 50-60 years in good health and CMV-seronegative. CDR3s include the opening cysteine and the closing phenylalanine or tryptophan. Fields, in order: D gene, J gene, V gene, CDR3 protein. D genes are given only for firm matches.

D gene: TRBD1; J gene: TRBJ2-2; V gene: TRBV9; CDR3 protein: CASQTGGTGELFF
D gene: TRBD1; J gene: TRBJ2-1; V gene: TRBV15; CDR3 protein: CATSLIGQGAVYEQFF
D gene: NA; J gene: TRBJ1-2; V gene: TRBV19; CDR3 protein: CASSILFGTTYGYTF
D gene: TRBD2; J gene: TRBJ2-3; V gene: TRBV7-9; CDR3 protein: CASSLGTSGGGDTQYF
D gene: TRBD2; J gene: TRBJ2-1; V gene: TRBV5-1; CDR3 protein: CASSSTSGGDNEQFF
D gene: TRBD2; J gene: TRBJ2-3; V gene: TRBV9; CDR3 protein: CASNQRGAFTDTQYF
D gene: NA; J gene: TRBJ2-2; V gene: TRBV2; CDR3 protein: CASSLTLAGAGELFF
D gene: NA; J gene: TRBJ2-7; V gene: TRBV7-9; CDR3 protein: CASSLEAGGAGYEQYF
D gene: TRBD1; J gene: TRBJ1-5; V gene: TRBV4-1; CDR3 protein: CASSLGQGAGQPQHF
D gene: TRBD1; J gene: TRBJ1-5; V gene: TRBV15; CDR3 protein: CATSRRDRVSNQPQHF
D gene: TRBD2; J gene: TRBJ2-1; V gene: TRBV19; CDR3 protein: CASSIVGTSGYNEQFF